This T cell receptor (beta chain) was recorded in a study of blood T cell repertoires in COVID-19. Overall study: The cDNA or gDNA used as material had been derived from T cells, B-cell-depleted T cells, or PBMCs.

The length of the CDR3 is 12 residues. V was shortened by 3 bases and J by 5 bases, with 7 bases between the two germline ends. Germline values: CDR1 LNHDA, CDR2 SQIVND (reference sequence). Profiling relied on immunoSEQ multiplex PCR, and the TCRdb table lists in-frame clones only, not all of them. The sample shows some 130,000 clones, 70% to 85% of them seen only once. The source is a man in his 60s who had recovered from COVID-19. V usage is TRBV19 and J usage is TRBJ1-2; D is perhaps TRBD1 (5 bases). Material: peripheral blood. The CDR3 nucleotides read TGTGCCAGTAGTATGGGGGGTTATGGCTACACCTTC. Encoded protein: CASSMGGYGYTF. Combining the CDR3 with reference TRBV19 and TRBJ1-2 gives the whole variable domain DGGITQSPKYLFRKEGQNVTLSCEQNLNHDAMYWYRQDPGQGLRLIYYSQIVNDFQKGDIAEGYSVSREKKESFPLTVTSAQKNPTAFYLCASSMGGYGYTFGSGTRLTVV.